This TCR beta chain was observed in a study of tumor and adjacent non-tumor tissue in lung cancer. About the research overall: Patients were aged about 31 to 85, nine to eleven men and about five women, stage I to III. Study findings and constraints: Top 100 clones took a larger repertoire share in normal lung.

There are many counts of this clonotype. Its target is unknown. RNA was extracted from bulk tissue without any cell sorting. More than 3 cm separated this lung sample from the edge of the tumor. TCRbeta libraries were built with three rounds of nested PCR, modified from ARM-PCR. TCRdb re-derived calls from the multiplex PCR reads in MiXCR, one entry per CDR3 protein. The table has over 40,000 distinct CDR3 sequences, 60% to 70% seen once; the top ten hold under 20%. The CDR3 extends over 14 amino acids. The V gene lost 0 bases and the J gene lost 4 bases, with 9 bases spanning the gap. Per germline, CDR1 MGHRA and CDR2 YSYEKL.

The chain employs TRBV4-1 and TRBJ1-2; D remains ambiguous. Sequencing input: distant non-tumor lung tissue. This receptor was taken from a woman between 40 and 55 years old with non-small cell lung cancer. CDR3: CASSQDSRGYGYTF. In DNA, the CDR3 is TGCGCCAGCAGCCAAGACTCCCGGGGCTATGGCTACACCTTC.